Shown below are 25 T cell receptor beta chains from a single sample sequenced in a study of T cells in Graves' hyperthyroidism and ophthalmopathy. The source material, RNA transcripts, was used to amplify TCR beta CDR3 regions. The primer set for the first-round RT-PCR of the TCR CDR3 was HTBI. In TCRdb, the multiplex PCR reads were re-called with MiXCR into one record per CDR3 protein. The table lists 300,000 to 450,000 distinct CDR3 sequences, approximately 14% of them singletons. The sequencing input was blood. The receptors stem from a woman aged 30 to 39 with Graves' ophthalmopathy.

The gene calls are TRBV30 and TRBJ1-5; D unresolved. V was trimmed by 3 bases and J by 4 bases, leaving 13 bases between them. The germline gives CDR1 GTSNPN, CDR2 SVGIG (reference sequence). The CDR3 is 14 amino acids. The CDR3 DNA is TGTGCCTGGAGACTCCAGGTAGCAAATCAGCCCCAGCATTTT. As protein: CAWRLQVANQPQHF.

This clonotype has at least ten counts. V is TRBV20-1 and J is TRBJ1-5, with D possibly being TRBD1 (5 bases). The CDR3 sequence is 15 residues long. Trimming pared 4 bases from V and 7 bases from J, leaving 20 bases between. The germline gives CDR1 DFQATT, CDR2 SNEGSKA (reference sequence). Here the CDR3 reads CSANIKGREEQPQHF. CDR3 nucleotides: TGCAGTGCTAATATTAAGGGCAGGGAGGAGCAGCCCCAGCATTTT.

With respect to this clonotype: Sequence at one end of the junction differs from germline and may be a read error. The CDR3 DNA sequence: TGTGCTAGCAGCCCCGGTGACAGGGGTAACACTGAAGCTTTCTTT. Protein: CASSPGDRGNTEAFF. This chain joins TRBV7-7 and TRBJ1-1; 8 bases are shared with TRBD1. Germline V gene data show CDR1 as SSHAT and CDR2 as FNYEAQ (reference sequence). The CDR3 runs to 15 residues.

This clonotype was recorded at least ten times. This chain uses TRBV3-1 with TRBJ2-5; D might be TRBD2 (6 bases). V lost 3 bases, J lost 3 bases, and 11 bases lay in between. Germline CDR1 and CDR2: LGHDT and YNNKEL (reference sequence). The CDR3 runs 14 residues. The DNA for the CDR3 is TGTGCCAGCAGCCAGCGGGGACCTAAAGAGACCCAGTACTTC. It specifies CASSQRGPKETQYF.

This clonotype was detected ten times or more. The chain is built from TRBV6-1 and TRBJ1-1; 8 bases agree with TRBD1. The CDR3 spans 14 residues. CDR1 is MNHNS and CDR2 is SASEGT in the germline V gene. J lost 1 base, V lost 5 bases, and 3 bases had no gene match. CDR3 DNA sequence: TGTGCCAGCAGTTGGACAGGGTGGAACACTGAAGCTTTCTTT. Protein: CASSWTGWNTEAFF.

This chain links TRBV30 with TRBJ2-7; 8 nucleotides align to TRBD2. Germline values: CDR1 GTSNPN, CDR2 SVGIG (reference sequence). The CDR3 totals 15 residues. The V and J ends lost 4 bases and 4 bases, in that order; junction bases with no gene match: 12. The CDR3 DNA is TGTGCCTGGAATCCCGTCGCGGGGGGCGCGTACGAGCAGTACTTC. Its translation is CAWNPVAGGAYEQYF.

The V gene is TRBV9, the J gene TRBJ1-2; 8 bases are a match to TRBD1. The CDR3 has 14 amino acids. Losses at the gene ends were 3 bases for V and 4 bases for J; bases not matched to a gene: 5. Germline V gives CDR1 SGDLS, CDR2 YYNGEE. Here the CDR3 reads CASSDRQGFYGYTF. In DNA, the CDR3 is TGTGCCAGCAGCGACCGACAGGGGTTCTATGGCTACACCTTC.

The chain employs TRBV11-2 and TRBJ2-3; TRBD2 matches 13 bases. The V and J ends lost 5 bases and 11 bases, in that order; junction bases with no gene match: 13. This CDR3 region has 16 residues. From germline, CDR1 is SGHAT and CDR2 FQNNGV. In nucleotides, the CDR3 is TGTGCCAGCAGCGGACTAGCGGGGGCCACGACGGTGAAGCAGTATTTT. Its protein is CASSGLAGATTVKQYF.

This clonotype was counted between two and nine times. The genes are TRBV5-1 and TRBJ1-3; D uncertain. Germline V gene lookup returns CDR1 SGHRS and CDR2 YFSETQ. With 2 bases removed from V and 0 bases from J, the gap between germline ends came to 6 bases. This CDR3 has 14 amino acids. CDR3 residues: CASSLIGSGNTIYF. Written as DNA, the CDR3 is TGCGCCAGCAGCTTAATCGGCTCTGGAAACACCATATATTTT.

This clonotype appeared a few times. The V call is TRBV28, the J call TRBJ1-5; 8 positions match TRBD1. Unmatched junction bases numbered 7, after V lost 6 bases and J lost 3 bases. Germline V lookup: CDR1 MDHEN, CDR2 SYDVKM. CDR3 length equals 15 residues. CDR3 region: CASRKTGGFNQPQHF. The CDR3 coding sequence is TGTGCCAGCAGAAAAACAGGGGGTTTCAATCAGCCCCAGCATTTT.

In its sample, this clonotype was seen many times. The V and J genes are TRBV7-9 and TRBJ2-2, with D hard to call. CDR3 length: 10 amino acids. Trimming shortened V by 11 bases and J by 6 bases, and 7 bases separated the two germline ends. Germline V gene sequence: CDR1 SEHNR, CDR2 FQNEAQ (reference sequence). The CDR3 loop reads CAVPAGELFF. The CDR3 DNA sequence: TGTGCCGTACCCGCCGGGGAGCTGTTTTTT.

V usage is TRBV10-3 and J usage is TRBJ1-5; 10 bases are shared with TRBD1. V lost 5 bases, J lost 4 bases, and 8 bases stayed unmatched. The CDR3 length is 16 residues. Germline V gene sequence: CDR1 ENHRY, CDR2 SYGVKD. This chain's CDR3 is CAISRVGGQGNQPQHF. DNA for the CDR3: TGTGCCATCAGTAGGGTAGGGGGACAGGGGAATCAGCCCCAGCATTTT.

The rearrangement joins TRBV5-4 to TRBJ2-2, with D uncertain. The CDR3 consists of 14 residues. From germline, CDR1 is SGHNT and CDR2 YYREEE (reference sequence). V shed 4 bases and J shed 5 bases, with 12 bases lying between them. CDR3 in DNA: TGTGCCAGCAGCACCCCTTCTATTACCGGGGAGCTGTTTTTT. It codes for CASSTPSITGELFF.

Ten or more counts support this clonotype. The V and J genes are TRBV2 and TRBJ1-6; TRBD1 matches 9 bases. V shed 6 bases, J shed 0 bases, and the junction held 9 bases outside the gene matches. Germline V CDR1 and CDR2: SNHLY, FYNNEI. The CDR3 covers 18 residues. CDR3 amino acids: CASRGDRALSSYNSPLHF. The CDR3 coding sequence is TGTGCCAGCAGAGGGGACAGGGCGCTTAGCTCCTATAATTCACCCCTCCACTTT.

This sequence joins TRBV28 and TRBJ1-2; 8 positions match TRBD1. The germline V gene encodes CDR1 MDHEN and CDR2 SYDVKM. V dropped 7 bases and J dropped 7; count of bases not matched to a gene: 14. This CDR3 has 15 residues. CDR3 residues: CASTGAGGAGAGYTF. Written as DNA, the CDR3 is TGTGCCAGCACCGGGGCAGGGGGCGCGGGTGCTGGCTACACCTTC.

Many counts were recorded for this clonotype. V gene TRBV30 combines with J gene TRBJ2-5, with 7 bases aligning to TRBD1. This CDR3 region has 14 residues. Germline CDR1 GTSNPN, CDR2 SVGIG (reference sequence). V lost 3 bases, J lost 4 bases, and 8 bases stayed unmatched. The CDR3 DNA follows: TGTGCCTGGAGGAGGGGGCGTCGGTCAGAGACCCAGTACTTC. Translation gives CAWRRGRRSETQYF.

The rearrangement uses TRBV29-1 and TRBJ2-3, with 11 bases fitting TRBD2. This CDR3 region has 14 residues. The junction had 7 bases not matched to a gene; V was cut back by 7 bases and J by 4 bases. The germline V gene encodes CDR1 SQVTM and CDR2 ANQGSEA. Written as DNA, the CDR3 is TGCAGCGCCCCTAGCGGGGGGATGTCAGATACGCAGTATTTT. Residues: CSAPSGGMSDTQYF.

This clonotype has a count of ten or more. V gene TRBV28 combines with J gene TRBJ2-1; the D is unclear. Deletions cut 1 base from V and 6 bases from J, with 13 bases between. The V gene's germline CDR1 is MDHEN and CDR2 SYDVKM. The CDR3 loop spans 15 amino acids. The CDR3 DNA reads TGTGCCAGCAGTTTATCCCGTTTCGCTATCAATGAGCAGTTCTTC. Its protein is CASSLSRFAINEQFF.

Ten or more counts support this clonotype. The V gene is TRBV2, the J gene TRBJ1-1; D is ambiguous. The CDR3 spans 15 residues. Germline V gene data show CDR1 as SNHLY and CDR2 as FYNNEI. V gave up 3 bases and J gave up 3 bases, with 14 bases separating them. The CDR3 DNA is TGTGCCAGCAGTGATGGACTTCGGCGGGACACTGAAGCTTTCTTT. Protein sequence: CASSDGLRRDTEAFF.

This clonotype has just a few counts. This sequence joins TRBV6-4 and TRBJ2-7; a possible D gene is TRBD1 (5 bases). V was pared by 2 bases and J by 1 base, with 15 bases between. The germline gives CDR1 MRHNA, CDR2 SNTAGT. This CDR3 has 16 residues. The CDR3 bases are TGTGCCAGCAGTGACCCGGACACGGGCCCTTCCTACGAGCAGTACTTC. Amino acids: CASSDPDTGPSYEQYF.

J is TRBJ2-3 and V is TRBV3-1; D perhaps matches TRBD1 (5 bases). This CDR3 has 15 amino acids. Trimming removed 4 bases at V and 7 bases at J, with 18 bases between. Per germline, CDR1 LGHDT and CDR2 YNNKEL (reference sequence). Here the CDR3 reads CASSPAGPAHYTQYF. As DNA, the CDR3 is TGTGCCAGCAGCCCGGCAGGGCCAGCACATTATACGCAGTATTTT.

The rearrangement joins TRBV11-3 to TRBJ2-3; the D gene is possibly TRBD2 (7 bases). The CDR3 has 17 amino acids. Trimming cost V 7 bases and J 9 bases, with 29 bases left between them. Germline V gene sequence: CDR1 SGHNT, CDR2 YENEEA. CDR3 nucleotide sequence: TGTGCCAGCAAGGAGGGGGGGGCGATCACGCGGGGGATCACGCAGTATTTT. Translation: CASKEGGAITRGITQYF.

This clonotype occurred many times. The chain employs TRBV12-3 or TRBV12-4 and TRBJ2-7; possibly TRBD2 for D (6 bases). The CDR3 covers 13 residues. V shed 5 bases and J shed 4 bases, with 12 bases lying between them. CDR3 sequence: CASSAGRSYEQYF. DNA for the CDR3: TGTGCCAGCAGTGCAGGGAGGTCATACGAGCAGTACTTC.

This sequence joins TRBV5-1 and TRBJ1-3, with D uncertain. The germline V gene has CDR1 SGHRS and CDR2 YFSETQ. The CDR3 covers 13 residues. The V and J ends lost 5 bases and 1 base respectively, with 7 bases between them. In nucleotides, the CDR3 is TGCGCCAGCAGTGGAGGATCTGGAAACACCATATATTTT. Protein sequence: CASSGGSGNTIYF.

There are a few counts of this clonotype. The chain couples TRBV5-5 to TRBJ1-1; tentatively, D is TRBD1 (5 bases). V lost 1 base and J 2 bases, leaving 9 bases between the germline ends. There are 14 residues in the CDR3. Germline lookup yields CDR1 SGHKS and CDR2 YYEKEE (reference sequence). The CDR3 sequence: CASSLWQGNTEAFF. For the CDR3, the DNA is TGTGCCAGCAGCTTGTGGCAGGGAAACACTGAAGCTTTCTTT.